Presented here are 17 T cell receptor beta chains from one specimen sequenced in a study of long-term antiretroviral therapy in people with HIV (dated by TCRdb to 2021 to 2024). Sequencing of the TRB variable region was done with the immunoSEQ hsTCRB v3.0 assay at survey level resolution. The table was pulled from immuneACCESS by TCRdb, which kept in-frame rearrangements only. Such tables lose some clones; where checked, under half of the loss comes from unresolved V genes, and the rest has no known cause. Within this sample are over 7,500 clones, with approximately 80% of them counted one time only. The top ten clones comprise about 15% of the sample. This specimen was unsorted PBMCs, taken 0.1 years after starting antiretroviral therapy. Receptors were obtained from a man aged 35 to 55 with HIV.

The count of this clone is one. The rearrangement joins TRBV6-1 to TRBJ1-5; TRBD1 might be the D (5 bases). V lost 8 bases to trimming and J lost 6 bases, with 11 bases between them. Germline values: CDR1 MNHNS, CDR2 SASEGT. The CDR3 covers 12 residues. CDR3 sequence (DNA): TGTGCCAGCTCGCTGGGGGGTCAGCCCCAGCATTTT. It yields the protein CASSLGGQPQHF.

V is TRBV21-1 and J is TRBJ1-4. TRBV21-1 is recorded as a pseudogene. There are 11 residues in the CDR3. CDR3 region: CASSNLGNGVF. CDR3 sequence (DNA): TGTGCCAGCAGCAATTTGGGGAACGGGGTTTTT.

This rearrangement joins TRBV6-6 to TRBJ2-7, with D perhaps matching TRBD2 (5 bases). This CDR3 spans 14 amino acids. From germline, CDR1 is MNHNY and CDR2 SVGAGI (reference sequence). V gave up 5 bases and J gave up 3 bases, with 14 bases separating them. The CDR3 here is CASSVEEGLYEQYF. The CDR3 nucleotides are TGTGCCAGCAGTGTTGAAGAGGGCCTCTACGAGCAGTACTTC.

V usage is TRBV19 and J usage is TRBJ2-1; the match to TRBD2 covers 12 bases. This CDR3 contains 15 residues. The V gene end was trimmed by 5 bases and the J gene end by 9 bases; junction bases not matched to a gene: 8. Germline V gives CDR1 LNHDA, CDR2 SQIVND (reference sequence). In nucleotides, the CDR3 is TGTGCCAGTAGTCTTCTAGCGGGGGGGCAGAGTGAGCAGTTCTTC. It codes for CASSLLAGGQSEQFF.

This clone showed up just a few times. CDR3 DNA sequence: TGCGCCAGCAGCTTGGCGGGACAGGATGTATATGGCTACACCTTC. Its translation is CASSLAGQDVYGYTF. V gene TRBV5-1 combines with J gene TRBJ1-2; 8 bases are a match to TRBD1. V was clipped by 0 bases and J by 5 bases; unmatched bases: 6. The germline V gene has CDR1 SGHRS and CDR2 YFSETQ. CDR3 length equals 15 residues.

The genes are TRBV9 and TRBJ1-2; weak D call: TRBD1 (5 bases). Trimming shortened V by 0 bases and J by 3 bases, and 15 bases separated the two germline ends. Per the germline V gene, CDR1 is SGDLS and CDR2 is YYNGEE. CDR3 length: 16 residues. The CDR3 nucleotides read TGTGCCAGCAGCGTAGATTCCCAGGGCCGATACTATGGCTACACCTTC. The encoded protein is CASSVDSQGRYYGYTF.

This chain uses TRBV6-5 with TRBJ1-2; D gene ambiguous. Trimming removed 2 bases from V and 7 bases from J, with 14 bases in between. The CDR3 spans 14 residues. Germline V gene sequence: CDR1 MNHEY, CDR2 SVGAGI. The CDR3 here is CASSYTNDNIGYTF. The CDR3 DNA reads TGTGCCAGCAGTTACACGAACGACAATATTGGCTACACCTTC.

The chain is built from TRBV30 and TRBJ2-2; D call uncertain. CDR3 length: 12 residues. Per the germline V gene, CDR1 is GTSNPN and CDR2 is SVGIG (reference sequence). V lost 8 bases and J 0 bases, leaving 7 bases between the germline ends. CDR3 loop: CASQTNTGELFF. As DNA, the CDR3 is TGTGCCAGTCAAACGAACACCGGGGAGCTGTTTTTT.

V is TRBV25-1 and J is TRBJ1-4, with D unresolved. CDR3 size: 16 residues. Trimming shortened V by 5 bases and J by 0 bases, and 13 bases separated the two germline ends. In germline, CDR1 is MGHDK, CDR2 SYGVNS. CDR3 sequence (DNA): TGTGCCAGCAGTAAGTCACATCCCGCAACTAATGAAAAACTGTTTTTT. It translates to CASSKSHPATNEKLFF.

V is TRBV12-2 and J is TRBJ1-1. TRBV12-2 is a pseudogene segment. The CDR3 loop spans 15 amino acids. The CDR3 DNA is TGTGCAAGTCGCTCCCTACCACCAGAGAACACTGAAGCTTTCTTT. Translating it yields CASRSLPPENTEAFF.

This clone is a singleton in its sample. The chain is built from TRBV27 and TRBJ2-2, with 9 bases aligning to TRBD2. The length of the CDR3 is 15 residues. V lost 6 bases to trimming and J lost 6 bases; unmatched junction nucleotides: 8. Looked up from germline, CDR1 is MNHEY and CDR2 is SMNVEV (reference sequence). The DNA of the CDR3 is TGTGCCAGCAGGGCCGGGACTAGCATGGCCGGGGAGCTGTTTTTT. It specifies CASRAGTSMAGELFF.

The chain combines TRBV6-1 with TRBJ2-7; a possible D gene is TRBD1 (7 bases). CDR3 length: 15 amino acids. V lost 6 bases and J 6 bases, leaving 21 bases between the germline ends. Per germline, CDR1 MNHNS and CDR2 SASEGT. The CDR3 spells CASSRAGQPPSEQYF. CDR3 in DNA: TGTGCCAGCAGCCGGGCGGGACAGCCACCTTCCGAGCAGTACTTC.

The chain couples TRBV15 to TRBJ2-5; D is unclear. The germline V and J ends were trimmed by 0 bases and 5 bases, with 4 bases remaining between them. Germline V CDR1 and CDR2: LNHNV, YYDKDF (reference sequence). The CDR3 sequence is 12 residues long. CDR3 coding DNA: TGTGCCACCAGCAGAGATCTTGAGACCCAGTACTTC. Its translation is CATSRDLETQYF.

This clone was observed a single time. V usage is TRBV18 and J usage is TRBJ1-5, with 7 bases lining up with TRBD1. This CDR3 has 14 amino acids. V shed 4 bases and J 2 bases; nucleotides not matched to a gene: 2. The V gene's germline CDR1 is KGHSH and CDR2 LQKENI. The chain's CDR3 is CASSQGAGNQPQHF. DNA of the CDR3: TGTGCCAGCTCACAGGGGGCAGGCAATCAGCCCCAGCATTTT.

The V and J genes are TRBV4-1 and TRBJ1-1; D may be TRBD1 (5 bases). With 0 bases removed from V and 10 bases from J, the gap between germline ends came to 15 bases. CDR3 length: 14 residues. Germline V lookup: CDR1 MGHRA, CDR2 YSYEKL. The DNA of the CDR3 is TGCGCCAGCAGCCAAGATCCAGGGAAGCCAGTAGCTTTCTTT. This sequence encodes CASSQDPGKPVAFF.

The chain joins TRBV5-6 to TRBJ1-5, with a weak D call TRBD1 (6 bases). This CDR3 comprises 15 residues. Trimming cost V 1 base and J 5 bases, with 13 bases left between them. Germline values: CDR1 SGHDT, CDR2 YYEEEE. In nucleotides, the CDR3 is TGTGCCAGCAGCTTGCGAGGGGGTTTCCATCAGCCCCAGCATTTT. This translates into CASSLRGGFHQPQHF.

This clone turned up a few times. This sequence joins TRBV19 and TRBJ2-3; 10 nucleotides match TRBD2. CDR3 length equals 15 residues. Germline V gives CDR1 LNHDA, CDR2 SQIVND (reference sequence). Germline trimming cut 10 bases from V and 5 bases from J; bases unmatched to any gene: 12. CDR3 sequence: CATTERGGQGDTQYF. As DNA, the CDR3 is TGTGCCACTACCGAGCGGGGGGGCCAAGGAGATACGCAGTATTTT.